This record covers a single T cell receptor beta chain. Its antigen target is currently unknown. It has no much larger one-base neighbor in the sample; base qualities were not kept. The data were obtained in a study of cytomegalovirus exposure and HLA in healthy donors (dated by TCRdb to the late 2010s). With regard to the full study: According to an earlier analysis of 587 of the donors, about 179 million T cells yielded 117 million unique TCR beta sequences and 276 Gb of sequence data. Along with the roughly 710-subject first cohort, a separate validation cohort of around 120 different subjects was used. An early release covering approximately 600 HLA-typed donors comprised 250 to 350 gigabases of sequencing data and around 86 million unique TCR sequences. Typing coverage differed by locus: A, B, C, DRB1 and DQB1 were typed in about 629-640 donors, DQA1 in 522, DPA1 in nearly 610, and DPB1 in 472. The study aimed to test whether cataloging public T cell receptors could reveal signatures of past pathogen exposure. The later analysis used no new phenotypic data to find candidate immune exposures, relying instead on TCR beta sequences and their occurrence across donors. Genome-wide SNP genotypes for about three fifths of the 666 donors were used in a later genetic analysis, which treated that subset as a discovery cohort. Using immunosequencing, the study profiled T cell repertoires from approximately 700 subjects and related those repertoires to cytomegalovirus serostatus. A later analysis re-analyzed previously published TCR beta repertoires from 650 to 800 donors and added high-resolution HLA genotyping to study TCR occurrence patterns. Among a few hundred genotyped donors of the cohort, an average of approximately 230,000 unique TCR beta nucleotide sequences were sequenced per donor, about a sixth of them non-productive. In an earlier analysis of more than 550 of the donors, high-throughput TCR beta sequencing was used to judge whether each TCR beta V gene segment behaved as functional or pseudogenic. Because of strong linkage in the cohort, roughly five DR-DQ haplotypes were treated as single units for association and clustering. Class I and class II HLA loci were covered by the typing at four-digit resolution. Of the 398 genotyped donors, around 81% fell in the genetic ancestry cluster associated with self-reported Caucasian donors. Every repertoire in the discovery cohort had been generated on one and the same sequencing platform. To predict cytomegalovirus infection status, the study brought together high-throughput TCR immunosequencing, statistical association of individual TCRs with disease status, and machine learning. Donor age, sex, ethnicity and CMV serostatus were compiled alongside the repertoire data.

Study-wide conclusions, independent of this receptor: Immune exposure information for the cohort was limited to CMV serostatus. Sequencing depth was assumed to be roughly uniform across donors in the presence/absence analyses, though that assumption may not hold. The classifier was reported to diagnose cytomegalovirus status with high specificity and sensitivity in both the original and validation cohorts. Linkage disequilibrium might explain the correlated functional status among segregating V segments, but an unknown experimental factor could not be ruled out. A further reported finding was that TCR beta sequences accurately predicted the HLA-A and HLA-B alleles for most subjects in the first cohort. According to the authors, the approach could potentially be generalized to other disease states and immunological phenotypes. A few of the identified cytomegalovirus-associated TCR beta chains were confirmed in vitro to be specific for cytomegalovirus antigens. A cluster of highly shared sequence variants was judged likely to represent a technical artifact of the sequencing pipeline. In a later analysis, HLA-associated TCR beta chains showed more clonal expansion and lower generation probabilities than non-associated chains that were equally common. HLA typing was unavailable for some donors at each locus, so association tests used only the typed subset. Most TCR sequences were seen in very few donors, while some public TCRs were found in many individuals. A later analysis reported that several top co-occurrence clusters appeared linked to parvovirus B19, influenza, CMV and Epstein-Barr virus. The earlier analysis of around 600 of the donors excluded approximately 15 rarely observed V segments, including chromosome 9 orphons, because counts were too low. The cohort was sequenced for TCR beta chains only, and without alpha or paired-chain data the features that could be detected were limited. Some IMGT-functional V segments, including TRBV6-2 and TRBV6-3, could not be distinguished by the 87-base-pair reads and were therefore excluded. Broadly in line with IMGT annotations, most TCR beta V segments showed up in productive rearrangements about 87% or about 30% of the time in an earlier analysis of around 600 of the donors. According to a later analysis, TCR association rates differed among HLA loci, with DRB1 alleles showing the most associated TCRs and HLA-C alleles showing the fewest. A later analysis found that most CMV-associated TCR beta chains appeared HLA-restricted, with HLA associations seemingly driven largely by CMV exposure. In a later genetic analysis, a missense DCLRE1C variant was associated with V-gene and J-gene trimming of TCR beta chains, and the association was replicated in an independent cohort. At a false discovery rate of 0.05, a later analysis linked 15,000 to 20,000 TCR beta sequences to specific HLA alleles. A later genetic analysis reported fewer N-insertions in productive TCRs among donors in an Asian-associated ancestry cluster than the approximately 670-donor mean. The study gave a list of under 200 TCR beta chains associated with cytomegalovirus. When HLA alleles, especially DR and DQ, strongly co-occurred, TCR associations were difficult to assign to individual alleles.

The receptor library was made with the immunoSEQ multiplex PCR assay. A mixture of 60 forward primers for TCR Vbeta segments and 13 reverse primers for TCR Jbeta segments was used in the multiplex PCR. Amplification of the CDR3 region of rearranged TCR beta genes was performed with a multiplex PCR assay on genomic DNA. Amplified TCR beta libraries were sequenced as 87-base-pair reads on the Illumina HiSeq System. The published analysis was carried out like this. A later analysis tallied tens of millions of unique TCR beta chains across the 640 or so repertoires, and approximately 12 million of those chains were shared by two or more donors. Raw reads were error-corrected and collapsed into unique sequences with a nearest-neighbor algorithm that merged closely related sequences to remove PCR and sequencing errors. Alignment of CDR3 sequences to IMGT reference sequences was used to assign V, D and J gene segments. For a sequence to be retained, a match of at least six nucleotides to both a V gene segment and a J gene segment was required. Rearrangements were called productive when the CDR3 lacked stop codons and stayed in frame with V and J; all others were non-productive. Following IMGT convention, CDR3 was defined as the stretch from the second conserved V-encoded cysteine up to the conserved J-encoded phenylalanine. The earlier analysis of fewer than 700 of the donors excluded sequences that lacked an unambiguous match to a single V gene segment. In an earlier analysis of 587 of the donors, a V segment was called functional when productive rearrangements were above 56.7%, and segregating when the standard deviation between donors exceeded 5%. A statistical classification framework was built to diagnose cytomegalovirus status from the catalog of TCR beta chain sequences. V and J gene assignment, in a later analysis, came from comparing TCR nucleotide sequences with IMGT/GENE-DB human TR gene sequences. Using the TCRdist pipeline, a later analysis assigned CDR3 sequences along with most-parsimonious VDJ recombination scenarios. A later analysis defined each TCR beta chain by its CDR3 amino acid sequence plus V-gene family, and excluded reads lacking a unique V-gene family. To address suspected cross-contamination and a sequencing artifact, a later analysis removed 592 highly shared, low-generation-probability nucleotide sequences. For each public chain, a later analysis derived a clonal expansion index from normalized ranks of inferred template counts within each repertoire. In a later analysis, generation probabilities were computed with a VDJ recombination model fitted to out-of-frame rearrangements, and the resulting probabilities were checked against IGoR. In a later analysis, TCR-TCR, TCR-HLA and TCR-CMV co-occurrence was scored with hypergeometric tests, and a repertoire-size bias correction was applied to TCR pairs. False discovery rates were estimated in a later analysis by permuting HLA or CMV assignments 20 times. In a later analysis, co-occurring TCRs were grouped using DBSCAN, with TCRdist sequence similarity added in when clustering inside HLA-allele-positive subsets. Repertoires with fewer than 30,000 or more than 120,000 public chains, plus five repertoires with anomalous nucleotide sharing, were excluded from co-occurrence clustering. The table comes from immuneACCESS by way of TCRdb, which keeps in-frame sequences with V and J called. Part of the clones is missing from these tables; in studies checked, under half for an unresolved V gene and the rest for unknown reasons. V and J calls and clone size come straight from that table; D and trimming were deduced from the DNA. For this sample there are some 130,000 clones; 70% to 80% appear just once. Roughly 1% of the sample is in the top ten clones.

Based on the germline V gene, the CDR1 and CDR2 sequences are SNHLY and FYNNEI. Trimmed from V: 7 bases; trimmed from J: 4 bases; junction bases lacking a gene match: 6. The CDR3 starts with the cysteine, ends with the phenylalanine, and has 14 residues. Solely the CDR3 DNA is kept, with 42 bases framed from the first base. The cohort consisted of hundreds of healthy bone marrow donors. Cohort members were all nominally healthy when sampled, although unrecorded immune exposures were likely present. The donor tested CMV seronegative, placing the donor among the 350 or so seronegative members of the cohort. A peripheral blood sample was collected from each donor, and TCR beta sequencing was performed on peripheral blood mononuclear cells. The Qiagen DNeasy Blood Extraction Kit was used to extract genomic DNA from the blood cell samples.

The clonotype originates from a woman in her sixties in good health and CMV-seronegative. Sequencing was performed on PBMCs. The V and J genes are TRBV2 and TRBJ1-4; the central 7 bases match TRBD1. The bases are TGTGCCAGCAACAAGGGACAGAATAATGAAAAACTGTTTTTT. Translation gives CASNKGQNNEKLFF.